This entry lists 13 T cell receptor beta chains sequenced from one sample in a study of blood T cell repertoires in COVID-19. Assay: immunoSEQ multiplex PCR; the TCRdb copy retains only in-frame clones and omits some. The sample contains under 250,000 clones, 83% of which appear only once. Sequencing was performed on peripheral blood. Every receptor here comes from a human donor in a cohort sampled during active COVID-19.

The genes are TRBV5-1 and TRBJ1-3, with 8 bases aligning to TRBD1. Trimming at V came to 2 bases and at J to 8 bases, leaving 9 bases not matched to a gene. Germline-derived CDR1 and CDR2 are SGHRS and YFSETQ. CDR3 length: 15 residues. The CDR3 region has the DNA TGCGCCAGCAGCTTCCGGACAGGGAATAGACACACCATATATTTT. Translated, it gives CASSFRTGNRHTIYF.

This chain connects TRBV4-1 to TRBJ2-7, with 8 bases lining up with TRBD1. J lost 2 bases, V lost 9 bases, and 12 bases had no gene match. Looked up from germline, CDR1 is MGHRA and CDR2 is YSYEKL. The length of the CDR3 is 15 residues. The CDR3 loop reads CASPCQGAPTYEQYF. As DNA, the CDR3 is TGCGCCAGTCCTTGCCAGGGGGCCCCCACCTACGAGCAGTACTTC.

V gene TRBV30 combines with J gene TRBJ2-7; possibly TRBD1 for D (6 bases). The germline CDR1 and CDR2 sequences are GTSNPN and SVGIG (reference sequence). The CDR3 is made up of 12 amino acids. V dropped 3 bases and J dropped 5 bases, with 11 bases sitting between them. CDR3 bases: TGTGCCTGGAGCCAGGGGCTGGACGAGCAGTACTTC. Translation: CAWSQGLDEQYF.

The sample holds one count of this clone. The chain recombines TRBV19 with TRBJ1-3; 10 nucleotides agree with TRBD1. CDR3 size: 15 residues. Germline V gene sequence: CDR1 LNHDA, CDR2 SQIVND (reference sequence). With 3 bases clipped from V and 8 bases from J, the junction kept 7 bases outside the gene matches. The CDR3 DNA sequence: TGTGCCAGTAGTATGCAGGGACAGGGGCGGCACACCATATATTTT. Translating gives CASSMQGQGRHTIYF.

The chain joins TRBV19 to TRBJ1-2; weak D call: TRBD1 (6 bases). Trimming took off 6 bases at V and 7 bases at J, with 12 bases between the two ends. CDR3 size: 12 residues. Germline CDR1 and CDR2: LNHDA and SQIVND (reference sequence). This CDR3 is CASRQGEGGYTF. The CDR3 region has the DNA TGTGCCAGTAGACAGGGAGAGGGTGGCTACACCTTC. Full variable domain (remainder filled in from reference TRBV19 and TRBJ1-2): DGGITQSPKYLFRKEGQNVTLSCEQNLNHDAMYWYRQDPGQGLRLIYYSQIVNDFQKGDIAEGYSVSREKKESFPLTVTSAQKNPTAFYLCASRQGEGGYTFGSGTRLTVV.

The rearrangement links TRBV14 to TRBJ1-3, with D possibly matching TRBD1 (5 bases). The CDR3 totals 16 residues. CDR1 and CDR2 (germline): SGHDN, FVKESK. V lost 4 bases, J lost 3 bases, and 16 bases lay in between. The CDR3 DNA follows: TGTGCCAGCAGCCCCCTCGGGGGTTTGGGTGGAAACACCATATATTTT. It yields the protein CASSPLGGLGGNTIYF.

J is TRBJ2-5 and V is TRBV5-1; TRBD2 matches 8 bases. Germline V gene sequence: CDR1 SGHRS, CDR2 YFSETQ. CDR3 length: 15 amino acids. V trimming: 5 bases; J trimming: 1 base; junction bases outside the gene matches: 7. This CDR3 is CASREAGGIQETQYF. CDR3 bases: TGCGCCAGCAGGGAGGCGGGGGGCATCCAAGAGACCCAGTACTTC.

This clone was seen once. V usage is TRBV5-1 and J usage is TRBJ2-7; the D gene is possibly TRBD1 (6 bases). The CDR3 spans 14 residues. Germline V gene data show CDR1 as SGHRS and CDR2 as YFSETQ. V was pared by 0 bases and J by 5 bases, with 12 bases between. The CDR3 loop reads CASSLGRGGDEQYF. The CDR3 coding sequence is TGCGCCAGCAGCTTGGGCAGGGGTGGGGACGAGCAGTACTTC.

The gene calls are TRBV18 and TRBJ1-2; D may be TRBD1 (6 bases). The germline gives CDR1 KGHSH, CDR2 LQKENI. The V end was cut by 2 bases, the J end by 6 bases, with 16 bases between. There are 15 residues in the CDR3. CDR3 amino acids: CASSPIQGRADGYTF. The CDR3 bases are TGTGCCAGCTCACCAATACAGGGTCGGGCGGATGGCTACACCTTC.

V is TRBV5-1 and J is TRBJ1-2; D might be TRBD1 (5 bases). The CDR3 totals 18 residues. V gave up 5 bases and J gave up 3 bases, with 26 bases separating them. Germline CDR1 is SGHRS and CDR2 is YFSETQ. In DNA, the CDR3 is TGCGCCAGCAGGGGGGGGTTGGACCCCTGGGAAACAGACTATGGCTACACCTTC. Translation: CASRGGLDPWETDYGYTF.

V usage is TRBV6-5 and J usage is TRBJ2-7; TRBD1 might be the D (5 bases). The CDR3 covers 14 residues. Trimming left V 2 bases short and J 1 base short, with 9 bases between. CDR1 MNHEY and CDR2 SVGAGI come from the germline V gene. DNA of the CDR3: TGTGCCAGCAGTTACGACAGCTCTTCCTACGAGCAGTACTTC. It specifies CASSYDSSSYEQYF.

This clone was seen more than once but under ten times. V usage is TRBV19 and J usage is TRBJ1-3; 10 nucleotides agree with TRBD1. V shed 3 bases and J 1 base; nucleotides not matched to a gene: 6. The CDR3 extends over 17 amino acids. Germline loops: CDR1 LNHDA, CDR2 SQIVND (reference sequence). CDR3 DNA sequence: TGTGCCAGTAGTATGATGGGACAGGGGACTTCTGGAAACACCATATATTTT. Amino acid sequence: CASSMMGQGTSGNTIYF.

With regard to this clone: One end of the junction varies from germline; a read error may be responsible. The chain uses TRBV18 and TRBJ1-3; D possibly corresponds to TRBD1 (6 bases). The CDR3 length is 15 residues. The germline gives CDR1 KGHSH, CDR2 LQKENI. The CDR3 loop is CASSPGQNQLEQAFF. CDR3 in DNA: TGTGCCAGCTCACCAGGACAGAACCAACTTGAACAAGCATTTTTT.